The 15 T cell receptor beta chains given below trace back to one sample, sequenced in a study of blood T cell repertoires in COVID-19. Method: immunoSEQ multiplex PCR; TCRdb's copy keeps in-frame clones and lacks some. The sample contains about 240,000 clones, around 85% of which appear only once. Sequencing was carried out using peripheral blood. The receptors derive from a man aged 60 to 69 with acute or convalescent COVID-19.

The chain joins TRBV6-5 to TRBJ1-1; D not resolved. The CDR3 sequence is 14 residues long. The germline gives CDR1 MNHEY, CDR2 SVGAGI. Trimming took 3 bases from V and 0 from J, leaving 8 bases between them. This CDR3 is CASSYNRVNTEAFF. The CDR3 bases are TGTGCCAGCAGTTATAATCGGGTGAACACTGAAGCTTTCTTT.

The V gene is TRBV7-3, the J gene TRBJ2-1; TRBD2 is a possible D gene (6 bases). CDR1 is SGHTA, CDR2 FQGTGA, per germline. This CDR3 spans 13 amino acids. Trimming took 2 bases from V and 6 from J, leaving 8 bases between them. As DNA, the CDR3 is TGTGCCAGCAGCTTAGCGGGGTCCAATGAGCAGTTCTTC. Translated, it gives CASSLAGSNEQFF.

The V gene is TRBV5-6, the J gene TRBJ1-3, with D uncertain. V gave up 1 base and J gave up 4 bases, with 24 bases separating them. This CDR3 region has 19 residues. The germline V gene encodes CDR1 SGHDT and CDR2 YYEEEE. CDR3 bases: TGTGCCAGCAGCTTGTTAGGCGTCAGGTGGGTCCCCCAAGGAAACACCATATATTTT. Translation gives CASSLLGVRWVPQGNTIYF.

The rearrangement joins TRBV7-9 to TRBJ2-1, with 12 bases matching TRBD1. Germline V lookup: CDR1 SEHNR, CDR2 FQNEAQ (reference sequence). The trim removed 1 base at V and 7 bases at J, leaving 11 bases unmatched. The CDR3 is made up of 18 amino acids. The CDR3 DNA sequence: TGTGCCAGCAGCTTAGGCTTGGTCGGGACAGGGGGCGAGAATGAGCAGTTCTTC. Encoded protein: CASSLGLVGTGGENEQFF.

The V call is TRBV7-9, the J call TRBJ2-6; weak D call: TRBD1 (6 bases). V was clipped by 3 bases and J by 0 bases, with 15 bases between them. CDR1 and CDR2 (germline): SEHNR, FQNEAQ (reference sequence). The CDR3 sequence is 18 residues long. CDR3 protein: CASSLTGQFDSGANVLTF. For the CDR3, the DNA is TGTGCCAGCAGCTTGACTGGACAGTTTGACTCTGGGGCCAACGTCCTGACTTTC.

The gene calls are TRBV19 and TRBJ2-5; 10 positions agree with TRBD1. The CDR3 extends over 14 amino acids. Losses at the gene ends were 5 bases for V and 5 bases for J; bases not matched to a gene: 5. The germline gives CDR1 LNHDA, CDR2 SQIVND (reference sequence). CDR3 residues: CASSWDRGMETQYF. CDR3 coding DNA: TGTGCCAGTAGTTGGGACAGGGGAATGGAGACCCAGTACTTC.

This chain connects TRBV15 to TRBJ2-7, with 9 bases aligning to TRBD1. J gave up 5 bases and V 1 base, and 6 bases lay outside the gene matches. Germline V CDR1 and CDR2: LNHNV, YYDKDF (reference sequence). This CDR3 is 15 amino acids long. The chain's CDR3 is CATSRVRDREDEQYF. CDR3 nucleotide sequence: TGTGCCACCAGCAGAGTTAGGGACAGGGAGGACGAGCAGTACTTC.

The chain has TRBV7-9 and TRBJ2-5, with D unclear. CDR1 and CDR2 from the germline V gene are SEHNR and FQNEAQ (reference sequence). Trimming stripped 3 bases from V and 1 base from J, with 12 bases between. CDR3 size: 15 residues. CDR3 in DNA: TGTGCCAGCAGCTTCGTCCCGACGGGCCAAGAGACCCAGTACTTC. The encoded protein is CASSFVPTGQETQYF. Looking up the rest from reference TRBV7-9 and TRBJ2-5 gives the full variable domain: DTGVSQNPRHKITKRGQNVTFRCDPISEHNRLYWYRQTLGQGPEFLTYFQNEAQLEKSRLLSDRFSAERPKGSFSTLEIQRTEQGDSAMYLCASSFVPTGQETQYFGPGTRLLVL.

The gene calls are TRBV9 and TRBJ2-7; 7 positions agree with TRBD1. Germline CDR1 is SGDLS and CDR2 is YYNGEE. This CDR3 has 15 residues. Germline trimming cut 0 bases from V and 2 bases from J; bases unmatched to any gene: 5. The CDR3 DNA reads TGTGCCAGCAGCGTAGTCGGGGACAGTGCCTACGAGCAGTACTTC. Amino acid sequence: CASSVVGDSAYEQYF.

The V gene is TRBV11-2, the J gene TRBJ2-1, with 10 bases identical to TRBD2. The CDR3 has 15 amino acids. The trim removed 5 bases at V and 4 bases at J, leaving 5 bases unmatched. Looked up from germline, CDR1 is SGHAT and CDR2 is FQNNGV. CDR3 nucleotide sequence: TGTGCCAGCAGCGAAGGACTAGCGGCATACAATGAGCAGTTCTTC. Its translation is CASSEGLAAYNEQFF.

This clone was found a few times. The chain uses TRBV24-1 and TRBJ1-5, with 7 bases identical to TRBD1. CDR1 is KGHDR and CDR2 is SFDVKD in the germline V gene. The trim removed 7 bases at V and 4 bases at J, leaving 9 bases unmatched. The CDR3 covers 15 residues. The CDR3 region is CATSQTGALNQPQHF. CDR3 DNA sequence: TGTGCCACCAGCCAAACAGGGGCCTTGAATCAGCCCCAGCATTTT.

The CDR3 bases are TGTGCCAGCAGTTACCCGTCAAATGGGGAGGCCCAGCATTTT. It encodes CASSYPSNGEAQHF. The V gene is TRBV6-2 or TRBV6-3, the J gene TRBJ1-5; D is unclear. CDR1 is MNHEY and CDR2 is SVGEGT in the germline V gene. The CDR3 is 14 amino acids. V lost 2 bases and J lost 11, with 16 bases in between.

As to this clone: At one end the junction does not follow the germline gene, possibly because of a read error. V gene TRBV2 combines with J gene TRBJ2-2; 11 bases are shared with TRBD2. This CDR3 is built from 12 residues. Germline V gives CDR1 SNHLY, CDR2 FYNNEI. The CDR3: CASSPTSGRLYF. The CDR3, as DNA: TGTGCCAGCAGTCCTACTAGCGGGAGACTTTATTTT.

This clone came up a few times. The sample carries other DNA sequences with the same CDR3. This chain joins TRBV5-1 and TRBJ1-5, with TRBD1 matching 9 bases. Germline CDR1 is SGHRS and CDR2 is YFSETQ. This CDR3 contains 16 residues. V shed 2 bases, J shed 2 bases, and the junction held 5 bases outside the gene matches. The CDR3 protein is CASSFGDREGNQPQHF. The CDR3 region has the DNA TGCGCCAGCAGCTTTGGGGACAGGGAGGGCAATCAGCCCCAGCATTTT.

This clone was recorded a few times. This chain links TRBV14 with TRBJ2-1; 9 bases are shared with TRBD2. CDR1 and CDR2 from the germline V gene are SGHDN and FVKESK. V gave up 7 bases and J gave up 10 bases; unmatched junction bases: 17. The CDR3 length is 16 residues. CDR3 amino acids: CASTTNSGRAAIEQFF. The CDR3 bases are TGTGCCAGCACAACTAATAGCGGGAGAGCCGCAATCGAGCAGTTCTTC.